These 28 T cell receptor beta chains were sequenced from one sample in a study of PD-1 blockade in classical Hodgkin lymphoma. Patients all relapsed after autologous stem cell transplantation, and there was variation in brentuximab vedotin exposure. Method: immunoSEQ multiplex PCR; TCRdb's copy keeps in-frame clones and lacks some. The data hold roughly 14,000 clones, with more than 70% observed a single time. The source material was peripheral blood mononuclear cells (PBMCs), sampled at baseline. Every receptor here comes from a human donor with classical Hodgkin lymphoma.

The genes are TRBV7-2 and TRBJ1-1; no definite D call. This CDR3 is 12 amino acids long. Per germline, CDR1 SGHTA and CDR2 FQGNSA. The V end was cut by 2 bases, the J end by 4 bases, with 5 bases between. In DNA form, the CDR3 reads TGTGCCAGCAGCTTACGTATCACTGAAGCTTTCTTT. Translated: CASSLRITEAFF.

J is TRBJ2-2 and V is TRBV5-5; tentative D call: TRBD1 (6 bases). Trimming took off 3 bases at V and 0 bases at J, with 21 bases between the two ends. Germline V gene sequence: CDR1 SGHKS, CDR2 YYEKEE (reference sequence). This CDR3 comprises 19 residues. The CDR3 reads CASSYLSQDRPSNTGELFF. The CDR3 region has the DNA TGTGCCAGCAGCTACCTGTCCCAGGACAGACCGTCGAACACCGGGGAGCTGTTTTTT.

CDR3 loop: CASRSGQIPSPLHF. DNA of the CDR3: TGTGCCAGCAGGTCGGGACAGATTCCTTCACCCCTCCACTTT. This chain connects TRBV6-6 to TRBJ1-6; 7 bases line up with TRBD1. Trimming took 6 bases from V and 9 from J; bases not matched to a gene: 8. Germline V gene data show CDR1 as MNHNY and CDR2 as SVGAGI (reference sequence). CDR3 length: 14 amino acids.

V and J are TRBV5-5 and TRBJ2-4, with D possibly being TRBD2 (6 bases). CDR3 length: 15 amino acids. Trimming left V 3 bases short and J 3 bases short, with 13 bases between. Germline-derived CDR1 and CDR2 are SGHKS and YYEKEE (reference sequence). The CDR3 loop reads CASSYVFSGKNIQYF. In nucleotides, the CDR3 is TGTGCCAGCAGCTACGTTTTTAGCGGCAAAAACATTCAGTACTTC.

The V and J genes are TRBV28 and TRBJ1-1; TRBD1 matches at 7 bases. The length of the CDR3 is 14 residues. V shed 2 bases, J shed 0 bases, and the junction held 0 bases outside the gene matches. Germline assignment: CDR1 MDHEN and CDR2 SYDVKM. The CDR3 protein is CASSLGTVNTEAFF. The CDR3 DNA reads as TGTGCCAGCAGTTTAGGGACAGTGAACACTGAAGCTTTCTTT.

The V and J genes are TRBV5-4 and TRBJ2-5, with D uncertain. CDR3 size: 14 residues. The germline V and J ends were trimmed by 0 bases and 2 bases, with 8 bases remaining between them. The germline CDR1 and CDR2 sequences are SGHNT and YYREEE (reference sequence). CDR3 DNA: TGTGCCAGCAGCTTGGTACCTATTCAAGAGACCCAGTACTTC. As protein: CASSLVPIQETQYF.

V gene TRBV28 combines with J gene TRBJ1-1; a weak D match, TRBD1 (6 bases). The germline V gene has CDR1 MDHEN and CDR2 SYDVKM. V was pared by 2 bases and J by 4 bases, with 8 bases between. The CDR3 is made up of 13 amino acids. The CDR3 bases are TGTGCCAGCAGTTTAGTAGGGGGCACTGAAGCTTTCTTT. This codes for CASSLVGGTEAFF.

As to this clone: The sample contains more than one DNA sequence encoding this CDR3. The rearrangement uses TRBV7-2 and TRBJ1-2; 8 bases are a match to TRBD1. The ends lost 2 bases at V and 8 bases at J; junction bases unmatched: 4. The CDR3 has 13 residues. Germline V gives CDR1 SGHTA, CDR2 FQGNSA. Here the CDR3 reads CASSLQGTGGYTF. For the CDR3, the DNA is TGTGCCAGCAGCTTACAGGGGACAGGCGGCTACACCTTC.

The V gene is TRBV10-3, the J gene TRBJ2-5; D gene ambiguous. Trimming took 8 bases from V and 5 from J, leaving 12 bases between them. The germline V gene has CDR1 ENHRY and CDR2 SYGVKD. The CDR3 has 12 amino acids. This chain's CDR3 is CAIGGSAETQYF. DNA of the CDR3: TGTGCCATCGGTGGAAGTGCGGAGACCCAGTACTTC.

This clone was counted a few times. The V and J genes are TRBV6-1 and TRBJ1-5; TRBD1 might be the D (5 bases). V lost 5 bases and J lost 6, with 17 bases in between. CDR3 length: 15 residues. Per the germline V gene, CDR1 is MNHNS and CDR2 is SASEGT. CDR3 sequence: CASSPHGGVSQPQHF. As DNA, the CDR3 is TGTGCCAGCAGTCCCCACGGGGGGGTCAGTCAGCCCCAGCATTTT.

V gene TRBV7-9 combines with J gene TRBJ1-5, with D uncertain. The germline gives CDR1 SEHNR, CDR2 FQNEAQ (reference sequence). The CDR3 contains 14 residues. V was shortened by 5 bases and J by 2 bases, with 10 bases between the two germline ends. DNA of the CDR3: TGTGCCAGCAGCGCTCCCGGAGGCAATCAGCCCCAGCATTTT. Encoded protein: CASSAPGGNQPQHF.

The genes are TRBV7-3 and TRBJ1-2; 7 bases agree with TRBD1. CDR3 length: 13 residues. Germline assignment: CDR1 SGHTA and CDR2 FQGTGA. J gave up 4 bases and V 5 bases, and 4 bases lay outside the gene matches. CDR3 sequence: CASSQGGSYGYTF. CDR3 in DNA: TGTGCCAGCAGCCAGGGGGGTAGCTATGGCTACACCTTC.

The chain couples TRBV5-4 to TRBJ2-6, with no clear D. The CDR3 sequence is 16 residues long. The V gene's germline CDR1 is SGHNT and CDR2 YYREEE (reference sequence). V was clipped by 2 bases and J by 0 bases, with 9 bases between them. The CDR3 region has the DNA TGTGCCAGCAGCTTCCGGCAACCCTCTGGGGCCAACGTCCTGACTTTC. Translating gives CASSFRQPSGANVLTF.

This clone was seen a few times. This chain connects TRBV4-3 to TRBJ2-3; D might be TRBD1 or TRBD2, each matching 5 bases. The germline gives CDR1 LGHNA, CDR2 YSLEER. The CDR3 is 16 residues long. Trimming left V 0 bases short and J 0 bases short, with 10 bases between. This CDR3 reads CASSQDRDQSTDTQYF. The CDR3 DNA reads TGCGCCAGCAGCCAAGATCGGGACCAGAGCACAGATACGCAGTATTTT.

This rearrangement joins TRBV6-1 to TRBJ1-1, with D unclear. Germline CDR1 reads MNHNS; CDR2 reads SASEGT. This CDR3 has 16 residues. V was trimmed by 0 bases and J by 4 bases, leaving 15 bases between them. This CDR3 is CASSEATQSRGTEAFF. For the CDR3, the DNA is TGTGCCAGCAGTGAAGCGACCCAGTCTCGCGGCACTGAAGCTTTCTTT.

The chain recombines TRBV9 with TRBJ1-4; D is unclear. The CDR3 is made up of 14 amino acids. Germline V gives CDR1 SGDLS, CDR2 YYNGEE. The germline V and J ends were trimmed by 3 bases and 8 bases, with 14 bases remaining between them. This chain's CDR3 is CASSAQLAAEKLFF. The CDR3 region has the DNA TGTGCCAGCAGCGCCCAATTGGCTGCGGAAAAACTGTTTTTT.

The table lists this clone with a count of one. CDR3 sequence reads: CASSQERGYGYTF. The CDR3, as DNA: TGTGCCAGCAGCCAAGAAAGGGGTTATGGCTACACCTTC. This chain uses TRBV14 with TRBJ1-2, with D possibly matching TRBD1 (5 bases). The V end was cut by 0 bases, the J end by 5 bases, with 7 bases between. The CDR3 is 13 residues long. Germline CDR1 and CDR2: SGHDN and FVKESK.

The chain recombines TRBV15 with TRBJ2-7; tentative D call: TRBD1 (5 bases). The CDR3 spans 13 residues. Trimming took off 0 bases at V and 2 bases at J, with 5 bases between the two ends. CDR1 and CDR2 (germline): LNHNV, YYDKDF (reference sequence). CDR3 bases: TGTGCCACCAGCAGAGAAGGGGCCTACGAGCAGTACTTC. This sequence encodes CATSREGAYEQYF.

The gene calls are TRBV11-2 and TRBJ1-6; D is possibly TRBD1 (5 bases). The CDR3 runs to 12 residues. The germline V and J ends were trimmed by 6 bases and 8 bases, with 8 bases remaining between them. Germline CDR1 SGHAT, CDR2 FQNNGV. The CDR3 loop reads CASSLGDSPLHF. CDR3 nucleotide sequence: TGTGCCAGCAGTTTGGGGGATTCACCCCTCCACTTT. Full variable domain (missing parts from reference TRBV11-2 and TRBJ1-6): EAGVAQSPRYKIIEKRQSVAFWCNPISGHATLYWYQQILGQGPKLLIQFQNNGVVDDSQLPKDRFSAERLKGVDSTLKIQPAKLEDSAVYLCASSLGDSPLHFGNGTRLTVT.

The chain employs TRBV6-5 and TRBJ2-3; no firm D call. CDR3 length: 14 residues. CDR1 and CDR2 from the germline V gene are MNHEY and SVGAGI. The V end lost 6 bases, the J end lost 5 bases, and 15 bases lay between the germline ends. The DNA of the CDR3 is TGTGCCAGCAGAGACTTCTCCGGGCGAGATACGCAGTATTTT. Protein product: CASRDFSGRDTQYF.

J is TRBJ2-1 and V is TRBV11-2, with 11 bases fitting TRBD2. This CDR3 contains 16 residues. V shed 5 bases and J 4 bases; nucleotides not matched to a gene: 7. Germline values: CDR1 SGHAT, CDR2 FQNNGV. The DNA for the CDR3 is TGTGCCAGCAGCCAGGGGGTAGCGGGAGGGTACAATGAGCAGTTCTTC. It yields the protein CASSQGVAGGYNEQFF.

The chain uses TRBV9 and TRBJ2-2; D possibly corresponds to TRBD2 (6 bases). Trimming stripped 6 bases from V and 5 bases from J, with 23 bases between. The germline V gene has CDR1 SGDLS and CDR2 YYNGEE. The CDR3 covers 17 residues. CDR3 in amino acids: CASTRGALRQGTGELFF. CDR3 coding DNA: TGTGCCAGCACGCGGGGCGCGCTACGTCAGGGAACCGGGGAGCTGTTTTTT.

This clone has just a few counts. The gene calls are TRBV29-1 and TRBJ1-2; 7 bases agree with TRBD1. V dropped 7 bases and J dropped 3; count of bases not matched to a gene: 8. CDR3 length: 13 amino acids. Looked up from germline, CDR1 is SQVTM and CDR2 is ANQGSEA. The CDR3 reads CSALTGRDYGYTF. The CDR3 nucleotides read TGCAGCGCCCTGACAGGGAGGGACTATGGCTACACCTTC. The full variable domain, in which reference TRBV29-1 and TRBJ1-2 provide the parts outside the CDR3, is SAVISQKPSRDICQRGTSLTIQCQVDSQVTMMFWYRQQPGQSLTLIATANQGSEATYESGFVIDKFPISRPNLTFSTLTVSNMSPEDSSIYLCSALTGRDYGYTFGSGTRLTVV.

The chain links TRBV28 to TRBJ2-3, with D hard to call. Trimming left V 6 bases short and J 7 bases short, with 11 bases between. The CDR3 is 12 residues long. Germline-derived CDR1 and CDR2 are MDHEN and SYDVKM. In DNA form, the CDR3 reads TGTGCCAGCAGGCAATTATCCAATACGCAGTATTTT. It yields the protein CASRQLSNTQYF. Together with reference TRBV28 and TRBJ2-3, the CDR3 gives the full variable domain: DVKVTQSSRYLVKRTGEKVFLECVQDMDHENMFWYRQDPGLGLRLIYFSYDVKMKEKGDIPEGYSVSREKKERFSLILESASTNQTSMYLCASRQLSNTQYFGPGTRLTVL.

The V gene is TRBV4-3, the J gene TRBJ2-7; TRBD2 aligns across 7 bases. Trimming at V came to 0 bases and at J to 5 bases, leaving 4 bases not matched to a gene. The CDR3 is 14 residues long. Germline assignment: CDR1 LGHNA and CDR2 YSLEER. The CDR3, as DNA: TGCGCCAGCAGCCAAGATCGGCGGGAGAACGAGCAGTACTTC. Its translation is CASSQDRRENEQYF.

The chain has TRBV28 and TRBJ1-2; tentative D call: TRBD1 (5 bases). CDR1 MDHEN and CDR2 SYDVKM come from the germline V gene. CDR3 size: 14 residues. Trimming left V 5 bases short and J 0 bases short, with 10 bases between. The CDR3 bases are TGTGCCAGCAGTCTGGGGGGAACTAACTATGGCTACACCTTC. This encodes CASSLGGTNYGYTF.

This chain links TRBV28 with TRBJ2-3, with D unclear. V was clipped by 2 bases and J by 0 bases, with 9 bases between them. There are 15 residues in the CDR3. The germline gives CDR1 MDHEN, CDR2 SYDVKM. The CDR3 loop reads CASSLGVRSTDTQYF. The CDR3 DNA reads as TGTGCCAGCAGTTTAGGGGTGCGGAGCACAGATACGCAGTATTTT.

The rearrangement uses TRBV29-1 and TRBJ2-1; 10 nucleotides line up with TRBD1. Germline V lookup: CDR1 SQVTM, CDR2 ANQGSEA. The CDR3 extends over 13 amino acids. Trimming removed 1 base from V and 6 bases from J; junction bases left unmatched: 0. This CDR3 reads CSVEGTGGNEQFF. CDR3 in DNA: TGCAGCGTTGAAGGGACAGGGGGCAATGAGCAGTTCTTC.